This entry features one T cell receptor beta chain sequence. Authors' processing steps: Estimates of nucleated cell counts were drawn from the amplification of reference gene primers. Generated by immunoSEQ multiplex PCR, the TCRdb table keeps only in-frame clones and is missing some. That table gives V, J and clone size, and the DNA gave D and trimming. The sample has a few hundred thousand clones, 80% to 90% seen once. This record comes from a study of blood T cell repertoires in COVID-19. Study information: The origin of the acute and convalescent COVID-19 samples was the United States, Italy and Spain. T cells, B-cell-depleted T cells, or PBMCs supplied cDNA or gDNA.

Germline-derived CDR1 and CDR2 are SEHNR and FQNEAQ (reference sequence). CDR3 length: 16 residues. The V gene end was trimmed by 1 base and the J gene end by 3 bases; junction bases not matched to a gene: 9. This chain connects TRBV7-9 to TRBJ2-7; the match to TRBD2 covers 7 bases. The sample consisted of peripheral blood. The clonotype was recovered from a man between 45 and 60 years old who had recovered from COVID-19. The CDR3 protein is CASSLGSLAAVYEQYF. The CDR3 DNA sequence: TGTGCCAGCAGCTTAGGTTCGCTAGCGGCCGTCTACGAGCAGTACTTC.